This T cell receptor beta chain was documented in a study of T cell responses to AZD1222 COVID-19 vaccine. Method: immunoSEQ multiplex PCR; TCRdb's copy keeps in-frame clones and lacks some. The table lists around 99,000 clones, 90% to 95% of them singletons. V was cut by 2 bases and J by 4 bases, with 6 bases left in between. Germline CDR1 SGHTA, CDR2 FQGTGA. The CDR3 sequence is 13 residues long. This TCR was sampled from an adult who received the AZD1222 COVID-19 vaccine. Sequences were derived from peripheral blood, sampled 28 days after the second AZD1222 dose. V usage is TRBV7-3 and J usage is TRBJ2-1; D is unclear. The CDR3 region has the DNA TGTGCCAGCAGCTTAGCGGTTTACAATGAGCAGTTCTTC. Residues: CASSLAVYNEQFF.